The clone carrying this T cell receptor beta chain has only a few counts. What it binds is not known. In germline, CDR1 is SGHVS, CDR2 FQNEAQ. V shed 1 base and J 7 bases; nucleotides not matched to a gene: 10. The CDR3 contains 16 residues. The data originate from a study of T cells in localized non-small cell lung cancer. Method: immunoSEQ multiplex PCR; TCRdb's copy keeps in-frame clones and lacks some. The table includes 55,000 or so clones, over 60% detected once. The study's findings and limits: Sequencing covered just one tumor region, so heterogeneity cannot be ruled out. Among the tissues sampled, uninvolved adjacent lung had the highest T cell clonality, above tumor.

This clonotype was obtained from a woman between 35 and 75 years old with stage II lung adenocarcinoma. This sequence joins TRBV7-8 and TRBJ2-5; 9 nucleotides line up with TRBD2. Specimen: PBMCs, collected before any cancer treatment. CDR3 in DNA: TGTGCCAGCAGCTTAGATATCAGCGGGGGGACTAGGACCCAGTACTTC. Translated, it gives CASSLDISGGTRTQYF.